Below, 11 T cell receptor beta chains from the same sample are listed, as sequenced in a study of CD8 T cells in Susac syndrome (dated by TCRdb to the late 2010s). Library preparation used the immunoSEQ multiplex PCR assay. RNA was extracted using the RNeasy kit, and about 0.5 to 1 ug of the RNA was reverse transcribed with random hexamers. TCRdb trimmed the raw reads at Q25, called clones with MiXCR and kept productive beta chains. Every distinct CDR3 protein forms one entry, paired with its most common genes and DNA. Across this sample there are some 120,000 distinct CDR3 sequences, with 90% to 95% seen only once. In total, the top ten clones hold more than 0.2% of the sample. Material: CD8+ T cells from PBMCs. The receptor source for this set is a human donor with Susac syndrome.

This CDR3 reads CASSFRQPMGSTEAFF. CDR3 bases: TGTGCCAGCAGCTTCAGACAGCCCATGGGGTCCACTGAAGCTTTCTTT. The rearrangement links TRBV5-6 to TRBJ1-1; possible D gene TRBD1, 5 bases. CDR1 and CDR2 from the germline V gene are SGHDT and YYEEEE. Trimming left V 2 bases short and J 4 bases short, with 18 bases between. This CDR3 comprises 16 residues.

The V gene is TRBV4-1, the J gene TRBJ1-5; tentative D call: TRBD1 (5 bases). Trimming left V 3 bases short and J 14 bases short, with 14 bases between. The CDR3 runs 12 residues. Germline V CDR1 and CDR2: MGHRA, YSYEKL. DNA of the CDR3: TGCGCCAGCAGCCAGCCCCCGGGACCTAAGCATTTT. Translated: CASSQPPGPKHF.

This clonotype was seen just once. The chain is built from TRBV20-1 and TRBJ2-1; 7 nucleotides line up with TRBD2. CDR1 DFQATT and CDR2 SNEGSKA come from the germline V gene (reference sequence). The CDR3 totals 14 residues. The V segment lost 3 bases and the J segment 6 bases; nucleotides outside the gene matches: 8. This chain's CDR3 is CSASGRSGGNEQFF. The DNA for the CDR3 is TGCAGTGCTAGTGGGCGGTCGGGGGGCAATGAGCAGTTCTTC.

This clonotype came up once. The chain is built from TRBV25-1 and TRBJ1-2; D remains unclear. This CDR3 has 14 amino acids. Germline assignment: CDR1 MGHDK and CDR2 SYGVNS. Trimming pared 1 base from V and 0 bases from J, leaving 6 bases between. CDR3 DNA: TGTGCCAGCAGTGAATCCGGGACTAACTATGGCTACACCTTC. It is translated as CASSESGTNYGYTF.

In DNA, the CDR3 is TGTGCCAGCAGTTTATCCGGGAGCTCCTACAATGAGCAGTTCTTC. This codes for CASSLSGSSYNEQFF. The genes are TRBV7-3 and TRBJ2-1, with D tentatively TRBD2 (6 bases). CDR3 length: 15 residues. V was cut by 6 bases and J by 0 bases, with 12 bases left in between. CDR1 is SGHTA and CDR2 is FQGTGA in the germline V gene.

The rearrangement joins TRBV7-9 to TRBJ2-2; D may correspond to TRBD1 or TRBD2 (6 bases each). Germline CDR1 and CDR2: SEHNR and FQNEAQ (reference sequence). The V and J ends lost 4 bases and 0 bases respectively, with 9 bases between them. The CDR3 is 15 residues long. The CDR3 is CASSWRDTNTGELFF. In nucleotides, the CDR3 is TGTGCCAGCAGCTGGCGGGACACGAACACCGGGGAGCTGTTTTTT. Filled out from reference TRBV7-9 and TRBJ2-2, the complete variable domain reads DTGVSQNPRHKITKRGQNVTFRCDPISEHNRLYWYRQTLGQGPEFLTYFQNEAQLEKSRLLSDRFSAERPKGSFSTLEIQRTEQGDSAMYLCASSWRDTNTGELFFGEGSRLTVL.

The chain has TRBV12-3 or TRBV12-4 and TRBJ2-1; 12 bases fit TRBD2. The CDR3 contains 15 residues. V lost 8 bases to trimming and J lost 6 bases; unmatched junction nucleotides: 8. Here the CDR3 reads CASCRGTSGSNEQFF. In nucleotides, the CDR3 is TGTGCCAGCTGCCGGGGGACTAGCGGGTCCAATGAGCAGTTCTTC.

The chain is built from TRBV14 and TRBJ1-1; TRBD1 might be the D (5 bases). This CDR3 spans 15 amino acids. Germline V CDR1 and CDR2: SGHDN, FVKESK. V was shortened by 5 bases and J by 1 base, with 14 bases between the two germline ends. CDR3 coding DNA: TGTGCCAGCAGCGAAACAGGTCATAGGAACACTGAAGCTTTCTTT. Translated: CASSETGHRNTEAFF. Supplemented by reference TRBV14 and TRBJ1-1, the full variable domain reads EAGVTQFPSHSVIEKGQTVTLRCDPISGHDNLYWYRRVMGKEIKFLLHFVKESKQDESGMPNNRFLAERTGGTYSTLKVQPAELEDSGVYFCASSETGHRNTEAFFGQGTRLTVV.

This chain connects TRBV3-1 to TRBJ2-3; D ambiguous. V was clipped by 2 bases and J by 0 bases, with 12 bases between them. CDR1 is LGHDT and CDR2 is YNNKEL in the germline V gene (reference sequence). This CDR3 has 16 amino acids. The CDR3 reads CASSQPDLTSTDTQYF. The DNA of the CDR3 is TGTGCCAGCAGCCAACCCGACTTGACTAGCACAGATACGCAGTATTTT.

The chain uses TRBV28 and TRBJ2-7; D is possibly TRBD1 (6 bases). Looked up from germline, CDR1 is MDHEN and CDR2 is SYDVKM. Trimming pared 1 base from V and 2 bases from J, leaving 9 bases between. The CDR3 extends over 14 amino acids. Written as DNA, the CDR3 is TGTGCCAGCAGTTTATCTCAGGGGACCTACGAGCAGTACTTC. Translation gives CASSLSQGTYEQYF.

The V and J genes are TRBV12-5 and TRBJ1-1; D is ambiguous. V lost 4 bases to trimming and J lost 0 bases, with 9 bases between them. CDR3 length equals 14 residues. Germline lookup yields CDR1 LGHNT and CDR2 FRNRAP. The DNA of the CDR3 is TGTGCTAGTGGTTGGGGAACAGTGAACACTGAAGCTTTCTTT. Protein product: CASGWGTVNTEAFF.